This T cell receptor beta chain came from a study of blood T cells in healthy people across ages. About this clonotype: As yet, its antigen is unknown.

PCR was performed a second time for about 7 to 12 cycles using a sample-barcoded 5' primer and a J-beta primer mix. TCRdb reprocessed the 5' RACE reads via MiXCR and lists one record per CDR3 protein. The sample shows 1.5 million to 2 million distinct CDR3 sequences, approximately 40% of them seen only once. There are 14 residues in the CDR3. The junction had 5 bases not matched to a gene; V was cut back by 4 bases and J by 4 bases. From germline, CDR1 is SEHNR and CDR2 FQNEAQ (reference sequence). General study results and limits: Donor CMV status was unknown, possibly confounding expanded clonotype changes.

The genes are TRBV7-9 and TRBJ1-2; 8 bases are shared with TRBD1. Sequencing used blood. This receptor was obtained from a human donor in good health. The CDR3 sequence is CASSSTGDPYGYTF. The CDR3 bases are TGTGCCAGCAGCTCGACAGGGGACCCCTATGGCTACACCTTC.